These 2 T cell receptor beta chains originate from one sample sequenced in a study of blood T cells in healthy people across ages (dated by TCRdb to the mid-2010s). Receptor amplification or capture employed 5' RACE. The sequencer listed for this sample is Illumina HiSeq 2500. The second PCR ran for about 7 to 11 cycles and used a J-beta primer mix along with a sample-barcoded 5' primer. TCRdb reran the public reads through fastp at Q25 and MiXCR, keeping productive beta chains. Each entry merges the rows of one CDR3 protein and shows their most common DNA and genes. Within this sample are around 870,000 distinct CDR3 sequences, with 29% of them counted one time only. 15% to 20% of the sample belongs to the ten largest clones. Sequenced material: blood. These receptors were obtained from an elderly woman in good health.

This clonotype has a handful of counts. The chain joins TRBV12-3 or TRBV12-4 to TRBJ2-2; no definite D call. V was pared by 4 bases and J by 12 bases, with 12 bases between. This CDR3 region has 12 residues. The CDR3 loop is CASSSDKGQLFF. CDR3 sequence (DNA): TGTGCCAGCAGTTCTGACAAGGGTCAGCTGTTTTTT.

Points on this clonotype: This may be a read error, as it is one base from a much larger clone. CDR3 residues: CAGSLGRQGKKETQYF. CDR3 nucleotide sequence: TGTGCCGGCAGCTTAGGGAGACAGGGAAAGAAGGAGACCCAGTACTTC. The gene calls are TRBV7-9 and TRBJ2-7; 7 bases agree with TRBD1. The J call is doubtful: the DNA matches TRBJ2-5 better. Germline CDR1 and CDR2: SEHNR and FQNEAQ (reference sequence). This CDR3 is built from 16 residues.